The source of this T cell receptor beta chain is a study of blood T cell repertoires in COVID-19. Study-level background: Donors in the United States, Italy and Spain gave samples during acute or convalescent COVID-19. PBMCs, B-cell-depleted T cells, or T cells were the source of the cDNA or gDNA that made up the material.

The trim removed 1 base at V and 2 bases at J, leaving 2 bases unmatched. CDR1 is SGHTA, CDR2 FQGNSA, per germline. The CDR3 is 15 residues long. Authors' methods: Reference gene primers were amplified, and this amplification served to estimate nucleated cell counts. The protocol was immunoSEQ multiplex PCR, while the TCRdb copy is restricted to in-frame clones and leaves out a portion. Clone size and the V and J calls come from that table; the DNA yielded D and trimming. Here the sample spans 110,000 or so clones, roughly 80% being singletons. J is TRBJ2-7 and V is TRBV7-2; 10 nucleotides match TRBD2. This TCR was sampled from a woman in her thirties or forties with acute or convalescent COVID-19. Material for sequencing was peripheral blood. The CDR3 sequence is CASSLEAGGTYEQYF. In nucleotides, the CDR3 is TGTGCCAGCAGCTTAGAAGCGGGGGGGACCTACGAGCAGTACTTC.